This is a list of T cell receptor beta chains from one sample in a study of cytomegalovirus exposure and HLA in healthy donors. Some clones are missing from TCRdb's copy, which holds only in-frame ones; the method was immunoSEQ multiplex PCR. This specimen shows 150,000 to 200,000 clones; the ten leading clones hold approximately 2.3%. Material for sequencing was PBMCs. The receptors were sampled from a man aged 25 to 40 in good health and CMV-seronegative. The CDR3 runs from the conserved cysteine through the conserved F or W. Fields, in order: V gene, D gene, J gene, CDR3 protein, CDR3 DNA. A D gene is named only where the DNA matches it firmly.

V: TRBV7-9
D: TRBD1
J: TRBJ1-5
CDR3: CASSRGTGINQPQHF
DNA: TGTGCCAGCAGCCGCGGGACAGGGATCAATCAGCCCCAGCATTTT

V: TRBV11-3
D: TRBD2
J: TRBJ2-1
CDR3: CASSLVLLAGVVDEQFF
DNA: TGTGCCAGCAGCTTAGTCCTCTTGGCGGGAGTAGTCGATGAGCAGTTCTTC

V: TRBV19
D: TRBD1
J: TRBJ1-2
CDR3: CASSRRQGANYGYTF
DNA: TGTGCCAGTAGCAGACGACAGGGAGCTAACTATGGCTACACCTTC

V: TRBV5-5
D: .
J: TRBJ1-1
CDR3: CASTRARDTEAFF
DNA: TGTGCCAGCACTCGGGCGCGGGACACTGAAGCTTTCTTT

V: TRBV10-3
D: .
J: TRBJ1-1
CDR3: CAAFDTLNTEAFF
DNA: TGTGCCGCCTTCGACACCTTGAACACTGAAGCTTTCTTT

V: TRBV6-1
D: TRBD1
J: TRBJ2-5
CDR3: CASFGQGQETQYF
DNA: TGTGCCAGCTTCGGACAGGGGCAAGAGACCCAGTACTTC

V: TRBV6-4
D: TRBD1
J: TRBJ2-2
CDR3: CASSPQGAQTGELFF
DNA: TGTGCCAGCAGTCCCCAGGGGGCTCAAACCGGGGAGCTGTTTTTT

V: TRBV6-1
D: .
J: TRBJ1-1
CDR3: CASSLEQLNTEAFF
DNA: TGTGCCAGCAGTCTAGAGCAGCTAAACACTGAAGCTTTCTTT

V: TRBV7-9
D: TRBD2
J: TRBJ2-7
CDR3: CASRYGGGEQYF
DNA: TGTGCCAGCAGGTACGGGGGGGGAGAGCAGTACTTC

V: TRBV29-1
D: .
J: TRBJ2-5
CDR3: CSVGSGGGETQYF
DNA: TGCAGCGTTGGTTCTGGGGGAGGAGAGACCCAGTACTTC

V: TRBV6-5
D: TRBD2
J: TRBJ2-1
CDR3: CASMTSVYNEQFF
DNA: TGTGCCAGCATGACTAGCGTTTACAATGAGCAGTTCTTC

V: TRBV19
D: .
J: TRBJ2-5
CDR3: CASSRGYETQYF
DNA: TGTGCCAGTAGTCGGGGTTACGAGACCCAGTACTTC

V: TRBV11-3
D: TRBD2
J: TRBJ2-1
CDR3: CASSLKVGSGSGNEQFF
DNA: TGTGCCAGCAGCTTAAAGGTGGGTAGCGGGAGCGGCAATGAGCAGTTCTTC

V: TRBV29-1
D: TRBD1
J: TRBJ2-7
CDR3: CSALRGTETYEQYF
DNA: TGCAGCGCCCTTCGAGGGACAGAGACCTACGAGCAGTACTTC

V: TRBV28
D: .
J: TRBJ1-1
CDR3: CASRTGFTEAFF
DNA: TGTGCCAGCAGAACAGGGTTCACTGAAGCTTTCTTT

V: TRBV6-5
D: TRBD1
J: TRBJ2-7
CDR3: CASSYRDRAYEQYF
DNA: TGTGCCAGCAGTTACCGGGACAGAGCCTACGAGCAGTACTTC

V: TRBV11-2
D: .
J: TRBJ2-7
CDR3: CASSLAGVVVEQYF
DNA: TGTGCCAGCAGCTTAGCGGGAGTGGTTGTCGAGCAGTACTTC

V: TRBV11-2
D: .
J: TRBJ1-1
CDR3: CASSLQRRENTEAFF
DNA: TGTGCCAGCAGCTTGCAGAGGAGGGAGAACACTGAAGCTTTCTTT

V: TRBV9
D: TRBD2
J: TRBJ2-7
CDR3: CASSVGLAAVQYF
DNA: TGTGCCAGCAGCGTAGGACTAGCGGCGGTACAGTACTTC

V: TRBV7-3
D: TRBD2
J: TRBJ2-2
CDR3: CASSLSSGLAGGELFF
DNA: TGTGCCAGCAGCTTAAGTTCTGGGCTAGCGGGAGGGGAGCTGTTTTTT

V: TRBV5-6
D: TRBD1
J: TRBJ1-1
CDR3: CASSFRTGSTRAFF
DNA: TGTGCCAGCAGCTTCAGGACAGGGTCGACTCGGGCTTTCTTT

V: TRBV5-1
D: .
J: TRBJ2-1
CDR3: CASSLGAEPYNEQFF
DNA: TGCGCCAGCAGCTTGGGCGCGGAGCCTTACAATGAGCAGTTCTTC

V: TRBV28
D: TRBD1
J: TRBJ2-1
CDR3: CASSSPPTGSSYNEQFF
DNA: TGTGCCAGCAGTTCCCCTCCGACAGGGAGCTCCTACAATGAGCAGTTCTTC

V: TRBV28
D: .
J: TRBJ2-7
CDR3: CASSQSPLSYEQYF
DNA: TGTGCCAGCAGTCAAAGCCCCCTTTCCTACGAGCAGTACTTC

V: TRBV27
D: .
J: TRBJ2-7
CDR3: CASSPFPGASYEQYF
DNA: TGTGCCAGCAGTCCGTTCCCGGGAGCCTCCTACGAGCAGTACTTC

V: TRBV6-4
D: TRBD2
J: TRBJ2-1
CDR3: CASSDWTSGYNEQFF
DNA: TGTGCCAGCAGTGACTGGACTAGCGGATACAATGAGCAGTTCTTC

V: TRBV18
D: .
J: TRBJ1-4
CDR3: CASSPVSGFHEKLFF
DNA: TGTGCCAGCTCACCAGTCTCGGGGTTTCATGAAAAACTGTTTTTT

V: TRBV6-1
D: .
J: TRBJ2-2
CDR3: CASSEAAGELFF
DNA: TGTGCCAGCAGTGAAGCAGCGGGGGAGCTGTTTTTT

V: TRBV4-2
D: TRBD1
J: TRBJ2-7
CDR3: CASSHIIGTGGLEQYF
DNA: TGTGCCAGCAGCCACATAATCGGGACAGGGGGCCTCGAGCAGTACTTC

V: TRBV29-1
D: TRBD2
J: TRBJ2-1
CDR3: CSVEPFGAGGYNEQFF
DNA: TGCAGCGTTGAACCATTTGGAGCGGGAGGTTACAATGAGCAGTTCTTC

V: TRBV5-1
D: .
J: TRBJ1-5
CDR3: CASSFEGDQPQHF
DNA: TGCGCCAGCAGCTTCGAGGGAGATCAGCCCCAGCATTTT

V: TRBV7-8
D: TRBD1
J: TRBJ1-5
CDR3: CASSPGGSIGNQPQHF
DNA: TGTGCCAGCAGCCCAGGGGGCTCTATAGGCAATCAGCCCCAGCATTTT

V: TRBV7-6
D: TRBD1
J: TRBJ1-4
CDR3: CASSPQTGKNEKLFF
DNA: TGTGCCAGCAGCCCTCAGACAGGGAAGAATGAAAAACTGTTTTTT

V: TRBV7-2
D: .
J: TRBJ1-5
CDR3: CASSLQGTQHF
DNA: TGTGCCAGCAGCTTACAGGGAACCCAGCATTTT

V: TRBV28
D: TRBD1
J: TRBJ2-5
CDR3: CASRQGARETQYF
DNA: TGTGCCAGCAGACAGGGGGCGCGAGAGACCCAGTACTTC

V: TRBV7-9
D: TRBD2
J: TRBJ2-7
CDR3: CASSLAGGTSGNYEQYF
DNA: TGTGCCAGCAGCTTAGCCGGGGGGACTAGCGGGAACTACGAGCAGTACTTC

V: TRBV18
D: .
J: TRBJ1-1
CDR3: CASSPSRDTEAFF
DNA: TGTGCCAGCTCACCGTCCAGGGACACTGAAGCTTTCTTT

V: TRBV27
D: .
J: TRBJ1-4
CDR3: CASSLSTEGRIVREKLFF
DNA: TGTGCCAGCAGTTTATCGACGGAGGGAAGGATCGTCCGCGAAAAACTGTTTTTT

V: TRBV18
D: .
J: TRBJ1-2
CDR3: CASSRDTSQRGYTF
DNA: TGTGCCAGCTCGCGGGATACGTCCCAAAGGGGCTACACCTTC

V: TRBV5-1
D: TRBD2
J: TRBJ2-3
CDR3: CASRRTSGTTDTQYF
DNA: TGCGCCAGCAGACGCACTAGCGGGACAACAGATACGCAGTATTTT

V: TRBV5-6
D: TRBD2
J: TRBJ2-1
CDR3: CASSLYTSGNEQFF
DNA: TGTGCCAGCAGCTTGTATACTAGCGGGAATGAGCAGTTCTTC

V: TRBV11-2
D: .
J: TRBJ2-3
CDR3: CASSQYRGSGTQYF
DNA: TGTGCCAGCAGCCAGTATCGAGGGTCGGGTACGCAGTATTTT

V: TRBV11-3
D: TRBD2
J: TRBJ2-2
CDR3: CASSVRLAGDGTGELFF
DNA: TGTGCCAGCAGCGTGAGACTAGCGGGAGATGGCACCGGGGAGCTGTTTTTT

V: TRBV6-1
D: .
J: TRBJ1-1
CDR3: CASSEAWEGTEAFF
DNA: TGTGCCAGCAGTGAAGCTTGGGAGGGCACTGAAGCTTTCTTT

V: TRBV27
D: .
J: TRBJ1-4
CDR3: CASSLFTSGSEKLFF
DNA: TGTGCCAGCAGTTTATTCACATCGGGGAGTGAAAAACTGTTTTTT

V: TRBV27
D: TRBD1
J: TRBJ1-5
CDR3: CASSSHRGSQPQHF
DNA: TGTGCCAGCAGTTCGCACAGGGGGTCTCAGCCCCAGCATTTT

V: TRBV27
D: .
J: TRBJ1-1
CDR3: CASNLAGAMTEAFF
DNA: TGTGCCAGCAACCTCGCAGGCGCGATGACTGAAGCTTTCTTT

V: TRBV19
D: TRBD1
J: TRBJ1-5
CDR3: CASSNRGRGNQPQHF
DNA: TGTGCCAGTAGTAACAGGGGTCGGGGCAATCAGCCCCAGCATTTT

V: TRBV7-9
D: .
J: TRBJ2-2
CDR3: CASSADSYTGELFF
DNA: TGTGCCAGCAGCGCAGACAGCTACACCGGGGAGCTGTTTTTT

V: TRBV2
D: TRBD1
J: TRBJ1-3
CDR3: CASRTGEPGNTIYF
DNA: TGTGCCAGCCGGACAGGCGAGCCTGGAAACACCATATATTTT

V: TRBV5-8
D: .
J: TRBJ2-1
CDR3: CASSLGRSSYNEQFF
DNA: TGTGCCAGCAGCTTGGGGAGGAGCTCCTACAATGAGCAGTTCTTC

V: TRBV5-1
D: .
J: TRBJ2-2
CDR3: CASSLVGGRNTGELFF
DNA: TGCGCCAGCAGCTTGGTAGGGGGACGGAACACCGGGGAGCTGTTTTTT

V: TRBV4-1
D: .
J: TRBJ2-5
CDR3: CASSRQGQQETQYF
DNA: TGCGCCAGCAGCCGTCAGGGGCAGCAAGAGACCCAGTACTTC

V: TRBV6-5
D: TRBD2
J: TRBJ2-1
CDR3: CASSYSGLAAYNEQFF
DNA: TGTGCCAGCAGTTACTCCGGACTAGCGGCGTACAATGAGCAGTTCTTC

V: TRBV6-1
D: TRBD1
J: TRBJ1-4
CDR3: CASSDRDRGRIEKLFF
DNA: TGTGCCAGCAGTGATCGGGACAGGGGGCGTATTGAAAAACTGTTTTTT

V: TRBV1
D: .
J: TRBJ2-7
CDR3: CTSSRYEQYF
DNA: TGCACCAGCAGTCGCTACGAGCAGTACTTC

V: TRBV19
D: .
J: TRBJ1-5
CDR3: CASSGQTGYGNQPQHF
DNA: TGTGCCAGTAGTGGACAGACAGGATACGGCAATCAGCCCCAGCATTTT

V: TRBV10-3
D: TRBD2
J: TRBJ2-7
CDR3: CAIRSSGDYEQYF
DNA: TGTGCCATCAGATCGAGCGGGGACTACGAGCAGTACTTC

V: TRBV27
D: .
J: TRBJ2-3
CDR3: CASSLWGVGNTDTQYF
DNA: TGTGCCAGCAGTTTATGGGGGGTGGGAAATACAGATACGCAGTATTTT